The clone carrying this T cell receptor beta chain was seen a few times. Its target is not known. Each single cDNA molecule received a unique molecular identifier. TCRdb reprocessed the 5' RACE reads with MiXCR, giving one entry per CDR3 protein. The table lists tens of thousands of distinct CDR3 sequences, 5.5% to 8.5% of them singletons. The entry originates in a study of early T cells in non-severe SARS-CoV-2 infection. Study-wide background: Whole-blood bulk RNA, unsorted, was sequenced, and chains were unpaired.

Whole-study results and caveats: Anti-spike CD8 responses were favored in VDJdb matching, and private and CD4 specificities were missed.

The sample was whole blood, taken at baseline. The source of this sequence is an adult who was a healthcare worker with PCR-confirmed SARS-CoV-2 infection or an uninfected control (not recorded which).

CDR3 coding DNA: TGTGCCAGCAGCTTAGCTAGCGGGGTACAAGAGACCCAGTACTTC. This codes for CASSLASGVQETQYF. The chain employs TRBV7-8 and TRBJ2-5; 8 bases map to TRBD2. V lost 0 bases, J lost 2 bases, and 2 bases stayed unmatched. The CDR3 has 15 amino acids. From germline, CDR1 is SGHVS and CDR2 FQNEAQ.